This T cell receptor (beta chain) was retrieved from a study of beta chain features in type 1 diabetes. The germline V gene encodes CDR1 LNHDA and CDR2 SQIVND (reference sequence). V lost 9 bases, J lost 5 bases, and 19 bases lay in between. This CDR3 has 14 residues. Sequencing targeted expressed TCRB transcripts, as all isolated RNA had been reverse transcribed. The table came from immunoSEQ multiplex PCR; TCRdb's copy has only in-frame clones and leaves some out. The table records about 340,000 clones, approximately 9.9% of them present only once. This clone came up many times. Its specificity is unknown. General observations from the study: Patients' naive, central memory and Treg TCRB repertoires seemed closer to one another than those of healthy donors. Reads derived from cDNA could over-represent cells showing high TCR expression. Moderate but significant shortening of TCRB CDR3s was recorded in all four CD4+ subsets from Type 1 diabetes patients.

The V gene is TRBV19, the J gene TRBJ2-5; D gene unclear. This clonotype was obtained from a man younger than 40 with type 1 diabetes. The sample was central memory CD4+ T cells from blood. CDR3: CASSEELGWETQYF. For the CDR3, the DNA is TGTGCCAGCTCCGAGGAGCTCGGTTGGGAGACCCAGTACTTC.